This T cell receptor (beta chain) came from a study of cytotoxic CD8 clonotypes in ibrutinib-treated CLL (dated by TCRdb to the early 2020s). Context from the whole study: The cohort was composed of some ten relapsed/refractory and around 15 treatment-naive patients; IGHV unmutated status was identified in about 17 patients. Cryopreserved peripheral blood mononuclear cells were obtained prior to treatment, at the time of response, and at either disease progression or sustained remission. Of the approximately 86 people in the trial, 25 to 30 had longitudinal samples available. Response samples were taken after a median of about a year on treatment, ranging from about 6 to 40 months. On average, each sample had 255,043 productive templates and tens of thousands of productive rearrangements. Every sample from remission and from progressive disease was obtained while the patients were still on ibrutinib. Responses were partial in around 25 patients and complete in 2; after median roughly 69 months follow-up, about 14 stayed in remission and some twelve progressed. Broader findings and caveats from the paper: Baseline clonality was found to be higher than that of age-matched healthy donors and was strongly correlated with circulating CD8+ T-cell counts. Public clonotypes were rare and either contracted or stayed stable during treatment, and the rise in clonality at ibrutinib response reflected the expansion of private clonotypes. Sampling times were not matched between sustained-remission and progressing patients, and lymph node repertoires were not studied. Clonality increased at ibrutinib response, stayed stable in sustained remission, and fell back toward baseline at progression.

V is shortened by 4 bases, J by 2 bases, and the region joining them spans 10 bases. Reading from cysteine to phenylalanine, the CDR3 counts 14 amino acids. Kept here is only the CDR3 DNA, which spans 42 bases and is read in frame from base 1. The germline V gene provides CDR1 KGHSY and CDR2 FQNENV. As concerns this clone: Its antigen specificity is not known. The record has no base qualities; no much larger clone is one base away.

Each clonotype received, on average, around 9.6x coverage in deep resolution sequencing performed on a MiSeq, where the target depth lay between 1 in 1 million and 1 in 200,000 T cells. TCR beta libraries were generated with the immunoSEQ hsTCRB Kit. The published analysis was carried out like this. The data were analyzed with ImmunoSEQ Analyzer and ImmunoSEQ Data Assistant, and V, D and J gene assignments followed IMGT definitions. Clonality, which ranges from 0 to 1, was calculated by subtracting the normalized Shannon entropy of productive rearrangement frequencies from one. Only overrepresented clonotypes making up at least 0.05% of each patient's repertoire were included in the public clonotype analysis. Roughly 12 age-matched healthy donor repertoires from immuneACCESS were used as controls for clonality. TCRdb limited this immuneACCESS table to in-frame rearrangements with V and J called. A share of clones is missing; checked studies link under half to unresolved V genes, and the rest is unexplained. V, J and clone size derive from that table, while D and trimming were established from the DNA sequence. The sample table lists 90,000 to 100,000 clones, 70% to 80% of them with a count of one. The ten largest clones take up 25% to 40% of the sample.

Sample time point, as interpreted from the label and publication: 12 months on ibrutinib. Approximately 2 micrograms of genomic DNA were extracted from cryopreserved PBMCs for TCR beta library preparation. Longitudinal blood samples from CLL patients on ibrutinib monotherapy underwent high-throughput TCR beta sequencing. The patients took part in an open-label, single-center phase 2 trial of ibrutinib monotherapy. The starting material was PBMCs, obtained after 12 months of ibrutinib treatment. The TCR sequence derives from a human donor with chronic lymphocytic leukemia. The chain was built from TRBV16 and TRBJ2-3, with the D gene tentatively TRBD1 or TRBD2, based on 5 matching bases in each. The CDR3 has the sequence CASSLGPVTDTQYF. The base sequence is TGTGCCAGCAGCCTGGGACCAGTCACAGATACGCAGTATTTT.